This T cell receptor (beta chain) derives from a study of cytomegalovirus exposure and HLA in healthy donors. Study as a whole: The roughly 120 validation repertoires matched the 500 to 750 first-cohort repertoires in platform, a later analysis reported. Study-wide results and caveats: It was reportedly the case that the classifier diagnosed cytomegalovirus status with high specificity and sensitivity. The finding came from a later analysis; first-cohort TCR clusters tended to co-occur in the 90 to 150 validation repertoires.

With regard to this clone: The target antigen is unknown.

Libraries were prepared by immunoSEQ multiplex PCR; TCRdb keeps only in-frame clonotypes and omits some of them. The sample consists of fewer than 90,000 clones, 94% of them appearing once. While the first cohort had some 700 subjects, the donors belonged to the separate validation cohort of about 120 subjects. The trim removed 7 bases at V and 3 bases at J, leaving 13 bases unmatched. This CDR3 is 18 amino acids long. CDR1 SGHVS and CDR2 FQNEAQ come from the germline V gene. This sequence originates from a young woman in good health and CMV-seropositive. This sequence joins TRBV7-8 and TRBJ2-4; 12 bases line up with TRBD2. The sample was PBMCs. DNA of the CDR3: TGTGCCAGCAAACCTAGCGGGAGGGCCGCGGGGGGCAAAAACATTCAGTACTTC. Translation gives CASKPSGRAAGGKNIQYF. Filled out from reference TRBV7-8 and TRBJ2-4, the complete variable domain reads GAGVSQSPRYKVAKRGQDVALRCDPISGHVSLFWYQQALGQGPEFLTYFQNEAQLDKSGLPSDRFFAERPEGSVSTLKIQRTQQEDSAVYLCASKPSGRAAGGKNIQYFGAGTRLSVL.